Detailed here is one T cell receptor (beta chain). Its antigen is as yet unknown. Prior to sequencing, the ViraFEST assay stimulated PBMC with viral peptide pools, which expanded the antigen-specific CD4+ T cells. Having been cultured for less than 12 days, the cells underwent CD4+ T cell isolation. Participants received two doses of either the BNT162b2 or mRNA-1273 vaccine. The data are from a study of vaccination effects on CD4 cells after COVID-19. The data were produced by immunoSEQ multiplex PCR, yet TCRdb's version contains in-frame clones alone and is incomplete. The repertoire holds 25,000 to 30,000 clones, around 70% seen once, with around 9.6% in the top ten. Germline V gene lookup returns CDR1 SGDLS and CDR2 YYNGEE. Trimming removed 4 bases from V and 2 bases from J, with 20 bases in between. The CDR3 loop spans 17 amino acids.

Sequencing was performed on CD4+ T cells from PBMCs cultured with HCoV-NL63 spike peptides, taken after COVID-19 vaccination. The chain has TRBV9 and TRBJ2-3; D not certain. The source of this sequence is a human donor who received a COVID-19 vaccine. CDR3 loop: CASSQNPTTPTTDTQYF. The DNA of the CDR3 is TGTGCCAGCAGCCAAAATCCGACGACCCCCACCACAGATACGCAGTATTTT. The full variable domain, completed using reference TRBV9 and TRBJ2-3, is DSGVTQTPKHLITATGQRVTLRCSPRSGDLSVYWYQQSLDQGLQFLIQYYNGEERAKGNILERFSAQQFPDLHSELNLSSLELGDSALYFCASSQNPTTPTTDTQYFGPGTRLTVL.